The table lists the clone carrying this TCR beta chain with many counts. The antigen remains undetermined. These data originate in a study of T cell repertoires in cytomegalovirus infection. Study as a whole: It can be stated that public TCR beta signatures indicated CMV infection as well as a matching HLA type.

The study, taken as a whole, reports: There were HLA-C-restricted CMV-specific TCR beta clonotypes dominating the ex vivo response. Cumulative public TCR beta family frequency identified CMV carriers with the relevant HLA.

From the reads, TCRdb called clonotypes with MiXCR, one entry per CDR3 protein. The profile shows 300,000 or so distinct CDR3 sequences, over 20% of them singletons. In germline, CDR1 is SGHTA, CDR2 FQGNSA. The V end was cut by 4 bases, the J end by 3 bases, with 10 bases between. The CDR3 extends over 14 amino acids. Sequencing used PBMCs. The genes are TRBV7-2 and TRBJ1-5; no clear D gene. The TCR sequence derives from a human donor in good health (CMV status not recorded). Some clones in this sample may be carry-over from other donors' samples. The chain's CDR3 is CASSYPGLNQPQHF. DNA for the CDR3: TGTGCCAGCAGCTACCCCGGACTCAATCAGCCCCAGCATTTT.